The entry below describes one TCR beta chain. The data derive from a study of blood T cell repertoires in COVID-19. This table comes from immunoSEQ multiplex PCR, and its TCRdb copy is limited to in-frame clones, with some not included. Among hundreds of thousands of clones listed, around 89% were seen once. V was cut by 8 bases and J by 0 bases, with 11 bases left in between. CDR1 and CDR2 (germline): LNHDA, SQIVND (reference sequence). This CDR3 spans 14 amino acids. Source material: peripheral blood. V and J are TRBV19 and TRBJ1-5; tentative D call: TRBD1 (5 bases). The clonotype comes from a woman in her 40s with COVID-19, enrolled during active disease. CDR3: CASHRTYSNQPQHF. The DNA for the CDR3 is TGTGCCAGTCACAGGACCTATAGCAATCAGCCCCAGCATTTT.